The clone carrying this T cell receptor (beta chain) is medium-sized (0.01 to 0.1%) within its sample. The time point here: sample taken at primary tumor resection. No cell sorting; template was whole RNA from tumor, lung tissue or PBMC. Patients with untreated early-stage non-small cell lung cancer, numbering roughly 69, were the donors. This sample is drawn from a study of spatial heterogeneity in lung cancer. Carried by each TCR cDNA molecule was a unique molecular identifier. TCRdb processed the 5' RACE reads anew with MiXCR; each CDR3 protein has one entry. This sample has thousands of distinct CDR3 sequences, with under 25% found just once. CDR3 size: 13 residues. Germline CDR1 reads LGHNT; CDR2 reads FRNRAP. Trimming removed 4 bases from V and 7 bases from J, with 11 bases in between.

The receptor's source is a female donor with early-stage non-small cell lung cancer. The chain recombines TRBV12-5 with TRBJ2-1; D is perhaps TRBD2 (6 bases). Sequencing was performed on PBMCs, taken at surgery. CDR3 bases: TGTGCTAGTGGTTCCGGGGAGGATAATGAGCAGTTCTTC. This encodes CASGSGEDNEQFF.